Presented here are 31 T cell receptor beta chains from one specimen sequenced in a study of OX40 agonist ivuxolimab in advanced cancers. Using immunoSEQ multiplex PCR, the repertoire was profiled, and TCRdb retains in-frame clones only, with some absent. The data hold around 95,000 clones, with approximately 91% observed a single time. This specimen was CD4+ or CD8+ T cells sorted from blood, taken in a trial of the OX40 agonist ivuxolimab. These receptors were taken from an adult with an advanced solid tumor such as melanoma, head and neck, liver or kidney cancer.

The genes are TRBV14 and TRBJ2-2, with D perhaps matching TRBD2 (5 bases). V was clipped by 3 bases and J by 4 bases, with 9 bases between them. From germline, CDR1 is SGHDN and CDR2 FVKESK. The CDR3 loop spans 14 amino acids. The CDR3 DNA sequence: TGTGCCAGCAGCCACCGCGCGGGCACCGGGGAGCTGTTTTTT. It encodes CASSHRAGTGELFF.

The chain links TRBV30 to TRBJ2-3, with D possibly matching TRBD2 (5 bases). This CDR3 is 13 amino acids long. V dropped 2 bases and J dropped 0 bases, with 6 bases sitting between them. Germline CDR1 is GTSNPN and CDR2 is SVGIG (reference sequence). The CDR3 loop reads CAWSSGSTDTQYF. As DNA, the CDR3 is TGTGCCTGGAGTAGCGGTAGCACAGATACGCAGTATTTT.

The CDR3: CASSIPWDTEAFF. The CDR3 bases are TGTGCCAGCAGCATACCATGGGACACTGAAGCTTTCTTT. V is TRBV11-2 and J is TRBJ1-1; no firm D call. Germline V CDR1 and CDR2: SGHAT, FQNNGV. This CDR3 contains 13 residues. Trimming removed 5 bases at V and 3 bases at J, with 10 bases between.

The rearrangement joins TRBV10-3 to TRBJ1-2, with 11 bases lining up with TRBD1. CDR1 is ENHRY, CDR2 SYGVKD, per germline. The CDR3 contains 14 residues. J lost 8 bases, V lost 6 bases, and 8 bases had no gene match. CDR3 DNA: TGTGCCATCAGGCCAGGGACAGGGGGAGAGGGCTACACCTTC. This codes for CAIRPGTGGEGYTF.

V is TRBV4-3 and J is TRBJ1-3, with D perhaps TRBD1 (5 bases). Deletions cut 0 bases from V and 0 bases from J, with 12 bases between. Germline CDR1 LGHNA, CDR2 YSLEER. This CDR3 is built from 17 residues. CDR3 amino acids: CASSQDRDSNSGNTIYF. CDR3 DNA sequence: TGCGCCAGCAGCCAAGATAGAGACAGTAACTCTGGAAACACCATATATTTT.

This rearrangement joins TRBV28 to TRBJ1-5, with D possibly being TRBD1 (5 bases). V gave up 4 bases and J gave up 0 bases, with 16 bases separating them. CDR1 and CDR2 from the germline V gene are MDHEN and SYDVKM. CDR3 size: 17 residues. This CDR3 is CASSYWRMGVSNQPQHF. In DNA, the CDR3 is TGTGCCAGCAGTTACTGGCGGATGGGGGTTAGCAATCAGCCCCAGCATTTT.

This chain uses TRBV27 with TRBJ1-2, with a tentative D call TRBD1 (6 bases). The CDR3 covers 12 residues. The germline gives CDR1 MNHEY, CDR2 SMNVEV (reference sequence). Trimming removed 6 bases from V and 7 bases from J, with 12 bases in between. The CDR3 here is CASRQGMAGYTF. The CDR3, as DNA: TGTGCCAGCAGACAGGGTATGGCTGGCTACACCTTC.

The CDR3 DNA reads as TGTGCCAGCAGCTTAGATGGGACAGGGGCCTATAATTCACCCCTCCACTTT. Its protein product is CASSLDGTGAYNSPLHF. The rearrangement links TRBV7-2 to TRBJ1-6; 10 bases are shared with TRBD1. The CDR3 contains 17 residues. The ends lost 1 base at V and 2 bases at J; junction bases unmatched: 2. CDR1 and CDR2 (germline): SGHTA, FQGNSA.

The CDR3 loop reads CASSLNGYNEQFF. The CDR3 DNA sequence: TGTGCCAGCAGCTTAAACGGATACAATGAGCAGTTCTTC. The chain uses TRBV11-3 and TRBJ2-1; D is ambiguous. Germline CDR1 SGHNT, CDR2 YENEEA. This CDR3 is built from 13 residues. Trimming took 2 bases from V and 4 from J, leaving 6 bases between them.

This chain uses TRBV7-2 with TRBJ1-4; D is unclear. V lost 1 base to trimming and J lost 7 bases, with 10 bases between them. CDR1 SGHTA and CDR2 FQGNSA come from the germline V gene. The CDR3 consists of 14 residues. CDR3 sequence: CASSLVAGSEKLFF. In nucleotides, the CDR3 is TGTGCCAGCAGCTTAGTGGCGGGCTCTGAAAAACTGTTTTTT.

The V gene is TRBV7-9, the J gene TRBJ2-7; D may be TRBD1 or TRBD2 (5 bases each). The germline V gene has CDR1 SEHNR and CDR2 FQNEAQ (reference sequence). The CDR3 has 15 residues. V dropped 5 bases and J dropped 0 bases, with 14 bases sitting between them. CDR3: CASSPSGGSSYEQYF. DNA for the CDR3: TGTGCCAGCAGCCCCTCTGGGGGTAGCTCCTACGAGCAGTACTTC.

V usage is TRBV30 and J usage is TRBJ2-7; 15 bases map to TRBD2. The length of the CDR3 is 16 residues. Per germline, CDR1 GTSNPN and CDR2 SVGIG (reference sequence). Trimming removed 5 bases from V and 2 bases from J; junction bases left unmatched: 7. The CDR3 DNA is TGTGCCTGGGGCCTGAGGACTAGCGGGAGGGCCTACGAGCAGTACTTC. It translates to CAWGLRTSGRAYEQYF.

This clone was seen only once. The CDR3 sequence is CSATGSYNEQFF. CDR3 coding DNA: TGCAGCGCGACAGGGTCCTACAATGAGCAGTTCTTC. This chain connects TRBV29-1 to TRBJ2-1; 7 bases are a match to TRBD1. V was clipped by 7 bases and J by 1 base; unmatched bases: 1. This CDR3 is built from 12 residues. Germline-derived CDR1 and CDR2 are SQVTM and ANQGSEA.

CDR3 DNA: TGTGCCAGCAGCGGAGGCGGGAGAACTAATGAAAAACTGTTTTTT. Its translation is CASSGGGRTNEKLFF. The chain employs TRBV6-1 and TRBJ1-4, with unresolved D. The CDR3 loop spans 15 amino acids. Looked up from germline, CDR1 is MNHNS and CDR2 is SASEGT. V was clipped by 6 bases and J by 1 base, with 12 bases between them.

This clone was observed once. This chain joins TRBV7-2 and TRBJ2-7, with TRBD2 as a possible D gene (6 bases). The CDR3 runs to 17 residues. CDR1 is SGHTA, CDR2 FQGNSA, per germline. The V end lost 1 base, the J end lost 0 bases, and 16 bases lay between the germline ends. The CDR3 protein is CASSLVLGGVSSYEQYF. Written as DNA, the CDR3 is TGTGCCAGCAGCTTAGTTCTCGGCGGGGTAAGCTCCTACGAGCAGTACTTC. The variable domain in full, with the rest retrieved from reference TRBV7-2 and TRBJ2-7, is GAGVSQSPSNKVTEKGKDVELRCDPISGHTALYWYRQSLGQGLEFLIYFQGNSAPDKSGLPSDRFSAERTGGSVSTLTIQRTQQEDSAVYLCASSLVLGGVSSYEQYFGPGTRLTVT.

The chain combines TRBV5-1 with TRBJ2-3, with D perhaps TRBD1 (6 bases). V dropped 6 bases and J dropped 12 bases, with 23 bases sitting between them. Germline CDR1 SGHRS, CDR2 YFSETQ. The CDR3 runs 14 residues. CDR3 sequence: CASNDDRSLGTQYF. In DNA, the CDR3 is TGCGCCAGCAACGATGACAGGTCCCTAGGTACCCAGTATTTT.

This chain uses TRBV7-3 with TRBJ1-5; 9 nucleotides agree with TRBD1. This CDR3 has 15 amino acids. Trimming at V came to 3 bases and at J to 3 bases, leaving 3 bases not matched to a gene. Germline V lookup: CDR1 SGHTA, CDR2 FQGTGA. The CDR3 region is CASSLTGGDNQPQHF. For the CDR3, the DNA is TGTGCCAGCAGCTTGACAGGGGGAGACAATCAGCCCCAGCATTTT.

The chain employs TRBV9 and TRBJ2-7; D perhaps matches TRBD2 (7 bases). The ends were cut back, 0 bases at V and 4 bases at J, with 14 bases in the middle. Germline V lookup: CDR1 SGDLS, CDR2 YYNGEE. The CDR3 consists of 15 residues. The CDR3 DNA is TGTGCCAGCAGCGTAGCCCCCGGGGGGCTGTACGAGCAGTACTTC. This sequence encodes CASSVAPGGLYEQYF.

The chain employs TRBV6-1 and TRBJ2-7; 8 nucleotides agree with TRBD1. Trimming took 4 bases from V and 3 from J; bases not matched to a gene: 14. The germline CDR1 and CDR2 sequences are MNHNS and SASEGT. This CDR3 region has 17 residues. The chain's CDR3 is CASSVRTGTGLSYEQYF. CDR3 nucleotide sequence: TGTGCCAGCAGTGTACGTACCGGGACAGGACTCAGCTACGAGCAGTACTTC.

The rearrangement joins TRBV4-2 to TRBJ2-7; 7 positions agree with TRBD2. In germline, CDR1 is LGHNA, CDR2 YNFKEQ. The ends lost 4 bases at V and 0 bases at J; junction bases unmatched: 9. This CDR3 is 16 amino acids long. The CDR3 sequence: CASSPLKVAGSYEQYF. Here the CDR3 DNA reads TGTGCCAGCAGCCCCCTCAAGGTAGCGGGCTCCTACGAGCAGTACTTC.

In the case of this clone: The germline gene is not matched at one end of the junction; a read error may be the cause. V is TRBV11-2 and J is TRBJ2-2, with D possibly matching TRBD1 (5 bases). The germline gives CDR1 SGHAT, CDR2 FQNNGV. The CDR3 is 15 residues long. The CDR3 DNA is TGTGCCAGCAGCATCAGGGAACTGAACCCCGGGGAGCTGTTTTTT. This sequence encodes CASSIRELNPGELFF. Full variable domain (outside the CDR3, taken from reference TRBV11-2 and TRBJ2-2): EAGVAQSPRYKIIEKRQSVAFWCNPISGHATLYWYQQILGQGPKLLIQFQNNGVVDDSQLPKDRFSAERLKGVDSTLKIQPAKLEDSAVYLCASSIRELNPGELFFGEGSRLTVL.

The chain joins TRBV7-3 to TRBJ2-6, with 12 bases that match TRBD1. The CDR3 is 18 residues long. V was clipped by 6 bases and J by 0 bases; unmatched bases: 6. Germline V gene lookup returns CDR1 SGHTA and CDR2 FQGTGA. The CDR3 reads CASRPGQGATSGANVLTF. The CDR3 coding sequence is TGTGCCAGCAGGCCGGGACAGGGGGCGACCTCTGGGGCCAACGTCCTGACTTTC.

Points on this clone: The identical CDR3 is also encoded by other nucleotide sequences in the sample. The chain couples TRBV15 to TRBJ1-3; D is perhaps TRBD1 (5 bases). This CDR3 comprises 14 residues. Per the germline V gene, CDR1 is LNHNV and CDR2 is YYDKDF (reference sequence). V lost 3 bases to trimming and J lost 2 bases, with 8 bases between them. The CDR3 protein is CATSRGGAGNTIYF. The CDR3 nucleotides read TGTGCCACCAGCAGGGGGGGAGCTGGAAACACCATATATTTT.

The CDR3 region is CASSFSEDTQYF. The CDR3 DNA sequence: TGTGCCAGCAGCTTCTCCGAAGATACGCAGTATTTT. This rearrangement joins TRBV7-9 to TRBJ2-3; no clear D gene. The CDR3 loop spans 12 amino acids. Trimming took off 3 bases at V and 5 bases at J, with 6 bases between the two ends. CDR1 and CDR2 from the germline V gene are SEHNR and FQNEAQ (reference sequence).

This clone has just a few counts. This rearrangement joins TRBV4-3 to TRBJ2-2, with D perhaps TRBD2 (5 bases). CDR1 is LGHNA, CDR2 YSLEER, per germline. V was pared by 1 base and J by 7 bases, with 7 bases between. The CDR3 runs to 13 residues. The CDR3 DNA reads TGCGCCAGCAGCCAAGTGAGGGACGGGGAGCTGTTTTTT. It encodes CASSQVRDGELFF.

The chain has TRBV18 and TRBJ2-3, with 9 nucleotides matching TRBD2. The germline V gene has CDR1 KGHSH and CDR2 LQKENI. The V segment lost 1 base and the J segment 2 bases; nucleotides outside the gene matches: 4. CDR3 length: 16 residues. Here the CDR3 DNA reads TGTGCCAGCTCACCACGGATAGCGGGGGACACAGATACGCAGTATTTT. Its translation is CASSPRIAGDTDTQYF.

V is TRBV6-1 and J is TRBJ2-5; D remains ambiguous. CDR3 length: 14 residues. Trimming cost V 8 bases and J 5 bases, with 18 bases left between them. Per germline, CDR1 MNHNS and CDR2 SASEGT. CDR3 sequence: CASLHPGSIETQYF. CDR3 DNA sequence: TGTGCCAGCCTACACCCTGGCTCAATTGAGACCCAGTACTTC.

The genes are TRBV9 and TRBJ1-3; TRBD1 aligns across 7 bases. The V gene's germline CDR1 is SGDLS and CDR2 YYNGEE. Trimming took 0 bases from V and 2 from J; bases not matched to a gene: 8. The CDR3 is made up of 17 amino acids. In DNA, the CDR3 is TGTGCCAGCAGCGTAGATCCGACAGGGATCGCTGGAAACACCATATATTTT. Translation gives CASSVDPTGIAGNTIYF. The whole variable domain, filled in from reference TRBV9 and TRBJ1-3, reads DSGVTQTPKHLITATGQRVTLRCSPRSGDLSVYWYQQSLDQGLQFLIQYYNGEERAKGNILERFSAQQFPDLHSELNLSSLELGDSALYFCASSVDPTGIAGNTIYFGEGSWLTVV.

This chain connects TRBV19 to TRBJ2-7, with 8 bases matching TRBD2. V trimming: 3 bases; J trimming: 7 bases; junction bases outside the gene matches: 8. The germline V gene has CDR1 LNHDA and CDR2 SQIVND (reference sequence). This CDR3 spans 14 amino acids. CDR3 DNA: TGTGCCAGTAGTATGGTTGCGGGAGGATGGGAGCAGTACTTC. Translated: CASSMVAGGWEQYF.

CDR3 nucleotides: TGTGCCAGCAGTCAGGGTTGGGGTGATTCACCCCTCCACTTT. It codes for CASSQGWGDSPLHF. The rearrangement links TRBV25-1 to TRBJ1-6, with D possibly being TRBD1 (5 bases). Germline CDR1 is MGHDK and CDR2 is SYGVNS. V was cut by 5 bases and J by 8 bases, with 13 bases left in between. CDR3 length equals 14 residues.

The CDR3 region is CASSQGGVAGGPSYNEQFF. CDR3 sequence (DNA): TGTGCCAGCAGCCAAGGTGGGGTAGCGGGGGGGCCCTCCTACAATGAGCAGTTCTTC. The rearrangement links TRBV4-2 to TRBJ2-1, with 11 bases fitting TRBD2. CDR3 length: 19 amino acids. The germline gives CDR1 LGHNA, CDR2 YNFKEQ. With 1 base clipped from V and 0 bases from J, the junction kept 8 bases outside the gene matches.